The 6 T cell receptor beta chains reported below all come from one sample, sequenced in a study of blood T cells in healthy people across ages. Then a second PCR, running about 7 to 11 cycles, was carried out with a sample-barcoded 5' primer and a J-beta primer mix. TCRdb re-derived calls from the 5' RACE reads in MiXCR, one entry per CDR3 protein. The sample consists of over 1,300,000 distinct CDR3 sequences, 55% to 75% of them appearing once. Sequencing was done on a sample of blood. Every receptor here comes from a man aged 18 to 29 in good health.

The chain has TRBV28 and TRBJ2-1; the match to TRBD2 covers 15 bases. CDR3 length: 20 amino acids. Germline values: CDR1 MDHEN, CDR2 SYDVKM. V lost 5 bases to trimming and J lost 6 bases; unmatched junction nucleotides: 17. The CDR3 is CASSPPWGTSGGLTGNEQFF. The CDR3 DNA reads TGTGCCAGCAGTCCCCCTTGGGGGACTAGCGGGGGGTTAACGGGCAATGAGCAGTTCTTC.

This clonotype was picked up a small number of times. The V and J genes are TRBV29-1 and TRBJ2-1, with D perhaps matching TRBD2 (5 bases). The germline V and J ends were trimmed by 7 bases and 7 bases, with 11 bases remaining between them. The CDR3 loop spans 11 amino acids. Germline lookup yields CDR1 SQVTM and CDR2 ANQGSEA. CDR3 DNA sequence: TGCAGCGCGTCGGAGGCTAATGAGCAGTTCTTC. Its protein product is CSASEANEQFF.

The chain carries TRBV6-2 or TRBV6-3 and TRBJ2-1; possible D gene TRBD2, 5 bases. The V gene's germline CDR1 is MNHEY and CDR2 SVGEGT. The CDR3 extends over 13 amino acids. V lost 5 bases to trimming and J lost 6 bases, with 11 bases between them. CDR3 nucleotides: TGTGCCAGCAGTGACGGACTGATCAATGAGCAGTTCTTC. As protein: CASSDGLINEQFF.

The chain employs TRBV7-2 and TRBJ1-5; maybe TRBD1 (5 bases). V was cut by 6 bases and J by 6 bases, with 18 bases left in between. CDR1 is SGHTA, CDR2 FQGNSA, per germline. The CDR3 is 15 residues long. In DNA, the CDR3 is TGTGCCAGCAGGCCCCAGTATGGGACCCCTCAGCCCCAGCATTTT. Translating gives CASRPQYGTPQPQHF.

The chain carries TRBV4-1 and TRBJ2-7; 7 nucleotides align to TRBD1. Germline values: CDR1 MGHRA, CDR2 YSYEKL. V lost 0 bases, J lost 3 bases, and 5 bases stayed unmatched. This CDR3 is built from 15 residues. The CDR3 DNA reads TGCGCCAGCAGCCAAGAATATACAGGGGTCTACGAGCAGTACTTC. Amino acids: CASSQEYTGVYEQYF.

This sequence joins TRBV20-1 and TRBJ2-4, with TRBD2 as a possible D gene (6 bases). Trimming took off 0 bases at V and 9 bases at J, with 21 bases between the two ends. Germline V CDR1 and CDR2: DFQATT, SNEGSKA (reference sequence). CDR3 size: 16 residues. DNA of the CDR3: TGCAGTGCTAGAGATGAGGACGGGACTCCCGGAGGCATTCAGTACTTC. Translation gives CSARDEDGTPGGIQYF.